This is a list of T cell receptor beta chains from one sample in a study of T cells in localized non-small cell lung cancer. TCRdb keeps only in-frame clones here, not all; method: immunoSEQ multiplex PCR. The table includes 27,000 or so clones, 82% detected once. The sample here was peripheral blood, taken before any cancer treatment. All receptors derive from a woman aged 35 to 70 with stage I lung adenocarcinoma. Each CDR3 is given with its conserved first and last residue. Fields, in order: D gene, V gene, clone size, J gene, CDR3 protein, CDR3 DNA. The D gene is left open where the match is weak. Only part of the rows carry a size: once, few, many, or a class if the clone is expanded.

NA	TRBV4-3	NA	TRBJ1-2	CASSQRQGKQGYTF	TGCGCCAGCAGCCAGCGTCAGGGAAAACAAGGCTACACCTTC
TRBD2	TRBV7-7	NA	TRBJ2-7	CASSLREDSEQYF	TGTGCCAGCAGCCTTCGGGAGGATAGCGAGCAGTACTTC
NA	TRBV5-4	NA	TRBJ1-1	CASSLAVNTEAFF	TGTGCCAGCAGCTTGGCCGTCAACACTGAAGCTTTCTTT
TRBD1	TRBV10-3	NA	TRBJ1-5	CATGQGGTDSNQPQHF	TGTGCCACAGGACAGGGAGGAACGGATAGCAATCAGCCCCAGCATTTT
NA	TRBV9	NA	TRBJ2-2	CASSVGEGSTGELFF	TGTGCCAGCAGCGTAGGTGAAGGGAGCACCGGGGAGCTGTTTTTT
NA	TRBV30	NA	TRBJ1-2	CAWREGAGFVTF	TGTGCCTGGAGGGAAGGGGCGGGCTTTGTCACCTTC
NA	TRBV5-1	NA	TRBJ2-3	CASSFHRDTDTQYF	TGCGCCAGCAGCTTCCACAGGGACACAGATACGCAGTATTTT
TRBD2	TRBV5-6	NA	TRBJ2-3	CASSAYPGLAGVDTQYF	TGTGCCAGCAGCGCGTATCCGGGACTAGCGGGGGTAGATACGCAGTATTTT
NA	TRBV19	NA	TRBJ2-3	CASSIAWTWGNTDTQYF	TGTGCCAGTAGTATAGCCTGGACCTGGGGGAACACAGATACGCAGTATTTT
NA	TRBV5-6	NA	TRBJ2-3	CASSLDPAWSRTQYF	TGTGCCAGCAGCTTGGATCCGGCTTGGTCGCGTACGCAGTATTTT
TRBD2	TRBV6-4	NA	TRBJ2-2	CASRATSGVTGELFF	TGTGCCAGCAGAGCGACTAGCGGGGTCACCGGGGAGCTGTTTTTT
TRBD1	TRBV27	NA	TRBJ1-5	CASSPNRGPNQPQHF	TGTGCCAGCAGTCCGAACAGGGGTCCTAATCAGCCCCAGCATTTT
NA	TRBV19	once	TRBJ1-1	CASSITFGTNTEAFF	TGTGCCAGTAGTATAACATTCGGGACGAACACTGAAGCTTTCTTT
TRBD1	TRBV13	NA	TRBJ1-6	CASSPSGQGGYNSPLHF	TGTGCCAGCAGCCCTTCAGGACAGGGCGGTTATAATTCACCCCTCCACTTT
NA	TRBV15	NA	TRBJ2-7	CTTSRGSRASYEQYF	TGTACCACCAGCCGAGGGAGTAGGGCGTCCTACGAGCAGTACTTC
NA	TRBV7-2	NA	TRBJ1-1	CASSLEGPGNTEAFF	TGTGCCAGCAGCTTAGAAGGGCCAGGGAACACTGAAGCTTTCTTT
NA	TRBV11-3	once	TRBJ2-5	CASSLDSPRETQYF	TGTGCCAGCAGCTTAGATAGCCCCCGAGAGACCCAGTACTTC
NA	TRBV5-6	NA	TRBJ2-3	CASSLYRTVSTDTQYF	TGTGCCAGCAGCTTGTACCGGACAGTTAGCACAGATACGCAGTATTTT
NA	TRBV5-1	NA	TRBJ2-7	CASSLDVVSYEQYF	TGCGCCAGCAGCTTGGACGTAGTATCCTACGAGCAGTACTTC
NA	TRBV15	NA	TRBJ2-3	CATSREGPGTDTQYF	TGTGCCACCAGCAGAGAGGGCCCCGGGACAGATACGCAGTATTTT
TRBD1	TRBV19	NA	TRBJ2-7	CASSMKRGPRYEQYF	TGTGCCAGTAGTATGAAGAGGGGGCCTCGCTACGAGCAGTACTTC
TRBD2	TRBV7-6	NA	TRBJ2-3	CASSLAGASTDTQYF	TGTGCCAGCAGCCTAGCGGGGGCCAGCACAGATACGCAGTATTTT
NA	TRBV6-6	NA	TRBJ1-2	CASSYYDDLNYGYTF	TGTGCCAGCAGCTACTATGACGATTTGAACTATGGCTACACCTTC
NA	TRBV5-1	NA	TRBJ2-2	CASGRANTGELFF	TGCGCCAGCGGCAGGGCAAACACCGGGGAGCTGTTTTTT
NA	TRBV25-1	NA	TRBJ1-1	CASSLRQYTEAFF	TGTGCCAGCAGTTTAAGGCAGTACACTGAAGCTTTCTTT
NA	TRBV6-1	NA	TRBJ1-3	CASSELGGRGNTIYF	TGTGCCAGCAGTGAACTCGGGGGGCGAGGAAACACCATATATTTT
NA	TRBV18	NA	TRBJ1-1	CASSPRRDTEAFF	TGTGCCAGCTCACCAAGGAGGGACACTGAAGCTTTCTTT
NA	TRBV15	NA	TRBJ1-2	CATSQDSLYGYTF	TGTGCCACCAGCCAAGACAGCCTCTATGGCTACACCTTC
NA	TRBV4-3	few	TRBJ2-2	CASSQDPTRGATGELFF	TGCGCCAGCAGCCAAGATCCAACCCGGGGGGCGACCGGGGAGCTGTTTTTT
TRBD1	TRBV2	NA	TRBJ1-2	CASSPPGQLNYGYTF	TGTGCCAGCAGTCCTCCGGGACAGCTCAACTATGGCTACACCTTC
TRBD1	TRBV7-9	few	TRBJ1-1	CASSLLAGGTEAFF	TGTGCCAGCAGCTTACTCGCAGGGGGCACTGAAGCTTTCTTT
TRBD1	TRBV14	NA	TRBJ1-1	CASSQRTGGRNTEAFF	TGTGCCAGCAGCCAAAGGACAGGGGGCCGGAACACTGAAGCTTTCTTT
TRBD1	TRBV5-1	few	TRBJ2-7	CASSWRQGEREQYF	TGCGCCAGCAGCTGGAGGCAGGGGGAACGAGAGCAGTACTTC
TRBD1	TRBV7-6	once	TRBJ1-3	CASSRAGGRGNTIYF	TGTGCCAGCAGCCGAGCAGGGGGCCGTGGAAACACCATATATTTT
NA	TRBV19	NA	TRBJ1-1	CASSIRQRNTEAFF	TGTGCCAGTAGTATAAGACAGCGGAACACTGAAGCTTTCTTT